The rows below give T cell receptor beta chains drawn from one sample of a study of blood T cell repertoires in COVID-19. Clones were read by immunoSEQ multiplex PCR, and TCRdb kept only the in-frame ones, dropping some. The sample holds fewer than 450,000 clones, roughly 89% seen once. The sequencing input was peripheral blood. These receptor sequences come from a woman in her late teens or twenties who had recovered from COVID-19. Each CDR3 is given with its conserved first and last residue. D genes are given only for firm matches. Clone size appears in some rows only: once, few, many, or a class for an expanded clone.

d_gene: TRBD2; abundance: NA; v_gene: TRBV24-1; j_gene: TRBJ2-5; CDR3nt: TGTGCCACCAGTGATCCCGGGACTAGCCAAGAGACCCAGTACTTC; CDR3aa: CATSDPGTSQETQYF
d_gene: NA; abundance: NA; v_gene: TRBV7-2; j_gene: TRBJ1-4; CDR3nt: TGTGCCAGCAGCTTACAGGGTTCTCGTGAAAAACTGTTTTTT; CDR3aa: CASSLQGSREKLFF
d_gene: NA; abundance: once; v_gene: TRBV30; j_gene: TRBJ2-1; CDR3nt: TGTGCCTGGAACCCTTTGGGGAGGTTGAACCAGCAGTTCTTC; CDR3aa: CAWNPLGRLNQQFF
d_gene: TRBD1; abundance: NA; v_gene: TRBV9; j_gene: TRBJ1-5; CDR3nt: TGTGCCAGCAGCGCCGGACAGGGTCAGCGTCAGCCCCAGCATTTT; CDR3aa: CASSAGQGQRQPQHF
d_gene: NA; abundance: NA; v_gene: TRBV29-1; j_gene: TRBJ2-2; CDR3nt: TGCAGCGTTGACCCCGGGACTTCTGACACCGGGGAGCTGTTTTTT; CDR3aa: CSVDPGTSDTGELFF
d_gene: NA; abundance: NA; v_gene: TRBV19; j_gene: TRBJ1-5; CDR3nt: TGTGCCAGTAGTAGCTCTGGAGTGAGCAATCAGCCCCAGCATTTT; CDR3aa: CASSSSGVSNQPQHF
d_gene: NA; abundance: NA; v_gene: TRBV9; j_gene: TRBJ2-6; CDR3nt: TGTGCCAGCAGCGTAGCCTCAGTTGGGGCCAACGTCCTGACTTTC; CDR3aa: CASSVASVGANVLTF
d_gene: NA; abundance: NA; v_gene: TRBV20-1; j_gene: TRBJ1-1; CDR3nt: TGCAGTGCTAGTCGAGGGCCACCTATAGGCACTGAAGCTTTCTTT; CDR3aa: CSASRGPPIGTEAFF
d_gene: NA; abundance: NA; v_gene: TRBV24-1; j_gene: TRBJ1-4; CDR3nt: TGTGCCACCAGTGAAGCCCGGGGAGGCGGCGGTGAAAAACTGTTTTTT; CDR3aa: CATSEARGGGGEKLFF
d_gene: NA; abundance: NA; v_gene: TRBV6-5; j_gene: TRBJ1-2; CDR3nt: TGTGCCAGCAGTTCCCCGGGGGAGGGCTACACCTTC; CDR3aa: CASSSPGEGYTF
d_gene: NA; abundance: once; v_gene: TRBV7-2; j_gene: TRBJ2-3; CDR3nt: TGTGCCAGCAGCTTTCGCCAGGCAGATACGCAGTATTTT; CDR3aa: CASSFRQADTQYF
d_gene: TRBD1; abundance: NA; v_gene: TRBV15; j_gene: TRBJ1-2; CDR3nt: TGTGCCACCAGCGGGGGACAGGAAAAGTCCTATGGCTACACCTTC; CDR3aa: CATSGGQEKSYGYTF
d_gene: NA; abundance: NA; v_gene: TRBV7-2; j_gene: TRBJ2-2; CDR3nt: TGTGCCAGCAGCTTAATCGCAGGGCCGAACACCGGGGAGCTGTTTTTT; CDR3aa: CASSLIAGPNTGELFF
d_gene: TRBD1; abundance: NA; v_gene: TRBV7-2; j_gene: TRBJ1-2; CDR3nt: TGTGCCAGCAGCCCTGGACAGGGGGCCGACTATGGCTACACCTTC; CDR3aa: CASSPGQGADYGYTF
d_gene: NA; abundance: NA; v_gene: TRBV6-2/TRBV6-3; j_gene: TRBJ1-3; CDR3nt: TGTGCCAGCAGTTACTCGAGAGGGATTGGAAACACCATATATTTT; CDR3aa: CASSYSRGIGNTIYF
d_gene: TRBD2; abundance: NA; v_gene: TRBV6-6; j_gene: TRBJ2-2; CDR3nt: TGTGCCAGTTGGGGGCTAGCGGGCTCCGCCGGGGAGCTGTTTTTT; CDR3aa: CASWGLAGSAGELFF
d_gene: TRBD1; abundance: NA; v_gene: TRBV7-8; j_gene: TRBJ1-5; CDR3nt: TGTGCCAGCAGCCGGGGACAGTCTAGCAATCAGCCCCAGCATTTT; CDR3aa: CASSRGQSSNQPQHF
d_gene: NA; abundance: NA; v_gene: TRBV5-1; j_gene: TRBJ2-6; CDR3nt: TGCGCCAGCAGCTTGATAGCAACCGGGGCCAACGTCCTGACTTTC; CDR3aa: CASSLIATGANVLTF
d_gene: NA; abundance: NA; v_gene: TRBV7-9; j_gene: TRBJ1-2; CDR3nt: TGTGCCAGCAGCTTAAGTGGGACACCCTACACCTTC; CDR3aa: CASSLSGTPYTF
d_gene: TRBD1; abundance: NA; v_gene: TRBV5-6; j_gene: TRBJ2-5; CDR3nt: TGTGCCAGCAGCTCCACAGGGGGAAGGAGCCAGTACTTC; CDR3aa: CASSSTGGRSQYF
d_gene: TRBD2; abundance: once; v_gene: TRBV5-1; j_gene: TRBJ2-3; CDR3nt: TGCGCCAGCAGCTTGGAAGCGGGAGCGGGGGATACGCAGTATTTT; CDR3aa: CASSLEAGAGDTQYF
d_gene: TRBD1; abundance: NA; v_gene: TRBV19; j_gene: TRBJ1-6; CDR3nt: TGTGCCAGTAGTACGGGACAGGGTTATTCACCCCTCCACTTT; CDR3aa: CASSTGQGYSPLHF
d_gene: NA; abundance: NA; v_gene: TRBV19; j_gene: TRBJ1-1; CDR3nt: TGTGCCAGTATCCCACGCGGGGTCGGCCGGGGGACTGAAGCTTTCTTT; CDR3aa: CASIPRGVGRGTEAFF
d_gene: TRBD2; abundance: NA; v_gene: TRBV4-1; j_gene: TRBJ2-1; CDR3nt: TGCGCCAGCAGCCAAGTAGCGGGAGCCTACAATGAGCAGTTCTTC; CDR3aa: CASSQVAGAYNEQFF
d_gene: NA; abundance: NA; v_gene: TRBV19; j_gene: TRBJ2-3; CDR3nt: TGTGCCAGTAGTATAGGCGGGGGCACAGATACGCAGTATTTT; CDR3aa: CASSIGGGTDTQYF
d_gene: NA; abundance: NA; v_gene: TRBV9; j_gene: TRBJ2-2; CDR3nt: TGTGCCAGCAGCGCGACAGTCACCGGGGAGCTGTTTTTT; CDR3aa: CASSATVTGELFF
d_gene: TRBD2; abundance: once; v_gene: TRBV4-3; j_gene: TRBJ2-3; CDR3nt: TGCGCCAGCAGCCAAGATGCTAGCGGGTCGGGGGCCTGGAGCACAGATACGCAGTATTTT; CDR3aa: CASSQDASGSGAWSTDTQYF
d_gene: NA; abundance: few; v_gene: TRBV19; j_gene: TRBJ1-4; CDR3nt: TGTGCCAGTAGTATTGGGGGGAAACTGTTTTTT; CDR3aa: CASSIGGKLFF
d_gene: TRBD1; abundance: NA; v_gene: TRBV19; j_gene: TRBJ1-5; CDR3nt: TGTGCCAGTAGTATAGGGAACAGGGGAAGCAATCAGCCCCAGCATTTT; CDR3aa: CASSIGNRGSNQPQHF
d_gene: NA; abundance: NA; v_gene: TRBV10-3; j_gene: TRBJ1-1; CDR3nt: TGTGCCATCAGTGACTCCTGGACAAAGAACACTGAAGCTTTCTTT; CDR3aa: CAISDSWTKNTEAFF
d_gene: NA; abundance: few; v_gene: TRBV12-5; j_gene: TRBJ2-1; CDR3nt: TGTGCTAGTGGTTTGGTAATGGGCGGGAACCCAATCTGGGAGCAGTTCTTC; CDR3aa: CASGLVMGGNPIWEQFF
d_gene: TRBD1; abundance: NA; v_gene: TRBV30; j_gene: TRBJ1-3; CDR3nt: TGTGCCTGGAGCTCCAGTCAGGGGGTTTCTGGAAACACCATATATTTT; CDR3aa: CAWSSSQGVSGNTIYF
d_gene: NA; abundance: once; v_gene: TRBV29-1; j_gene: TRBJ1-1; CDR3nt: TGCAGCGTTCTTCGACTAATTAGCCGGGACACTGAAGCTTTCTTT; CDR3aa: CSVLRLISRDTEAFF
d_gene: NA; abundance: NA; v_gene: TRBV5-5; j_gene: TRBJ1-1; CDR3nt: TGTGCCAGCAGCCCGCGGGACTCTCGAGCTTTCTTT; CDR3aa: CASSPRDSRAFF
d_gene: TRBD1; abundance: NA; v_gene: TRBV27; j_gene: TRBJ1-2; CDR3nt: TGTGCCAGCAGTCAGACACAGGGGATAGCTAACTATGGCTACACCTTC; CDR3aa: CASSQTQGIANYGYTF
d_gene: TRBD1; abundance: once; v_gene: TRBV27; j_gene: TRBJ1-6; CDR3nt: TGTGCCAGCAGTTTCACCAACAGGGGGACCCCGGCTCCCCTCCACTTT; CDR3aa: CASSFTNRGTPAPLHF
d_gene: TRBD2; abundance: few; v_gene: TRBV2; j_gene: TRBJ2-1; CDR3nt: TGTGCCAGCAGTGTTGAGGTTGGGGGAGGGGAGCAGTTCTTC; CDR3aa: CASSVEVGGGEQFF
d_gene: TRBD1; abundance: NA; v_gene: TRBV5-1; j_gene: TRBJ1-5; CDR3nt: TGCGCCAGCAGCTTGGCCGGACAGGGCGGTCAGCCCCAGCATTTT; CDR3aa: CASSLAGQGGQPQHF
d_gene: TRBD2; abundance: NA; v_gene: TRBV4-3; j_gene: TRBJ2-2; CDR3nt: TGCGCCAGCAGCCAAGATTGGGGCGGGAGGGGTAAGGGGGAGCTGTTTTTT; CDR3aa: CASSQDWGGRGKGELFF
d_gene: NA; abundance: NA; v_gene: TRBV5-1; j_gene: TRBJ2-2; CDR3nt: TGCGCCAGCACCCCGCGGAAACTACCTAACACCGGGGAGCTGTTTTTT; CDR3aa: CASTPRKLPNTGELFF
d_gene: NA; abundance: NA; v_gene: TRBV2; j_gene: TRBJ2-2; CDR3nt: TGTGCCAGCATGGCAGGCCTGTCCGGGGAGCTGTTTTTT; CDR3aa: CASMAGLSGELFF
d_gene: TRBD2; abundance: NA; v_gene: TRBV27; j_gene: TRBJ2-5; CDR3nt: TGTGCCAGCAGTTTATCGGAACTAGCGGCGGGGGAGACCCAGTACTTC; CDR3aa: CASSLSELAAGETQYF
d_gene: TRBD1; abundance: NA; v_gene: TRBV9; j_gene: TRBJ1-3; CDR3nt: TGTGCCAGCAGCGTAGCGACAGGGGGAAACACCATATATTTT; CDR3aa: CASSVATGGNTIYF
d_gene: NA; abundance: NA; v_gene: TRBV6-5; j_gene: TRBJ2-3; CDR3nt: TGTGCCAGCAACCAGGGTAGCACAGATACGCAGTATTTT; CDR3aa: CASNQGSTDTQYF
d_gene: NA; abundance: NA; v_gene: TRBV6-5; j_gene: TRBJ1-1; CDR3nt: TGTGCCAGCAGCCCGACCCCGGGGACTGAAGCTTTCTTT; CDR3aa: CASSPTPGTEAFF
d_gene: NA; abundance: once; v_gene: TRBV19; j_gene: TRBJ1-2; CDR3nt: TGTGCCAGTAGTATTGAGGGCGCAGGTTCCTATGGCTACACCTTC; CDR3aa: CASSIEGAGSYGYTF
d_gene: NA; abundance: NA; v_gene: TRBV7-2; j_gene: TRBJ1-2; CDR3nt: TGTGCCAGCAGCTTGTTCCTCTATGGCTACACCTTC; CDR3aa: CASSLFLYGYTF
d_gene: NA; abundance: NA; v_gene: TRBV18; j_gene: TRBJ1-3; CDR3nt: TGTGCCAGCTCACCGGGCAGACCGGGAAACACCATATATTTT; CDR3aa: CASSPGRPGNTIYF
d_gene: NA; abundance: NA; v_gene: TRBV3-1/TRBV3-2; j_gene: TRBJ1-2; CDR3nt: TGTGCCAGCAGCCCGAAGGGAGTTTATGGCTACACCTTC; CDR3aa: CASSPKGVYGYTF
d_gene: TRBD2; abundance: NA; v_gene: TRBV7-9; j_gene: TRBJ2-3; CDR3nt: TGTGCCAGCAGCTTTCCCGGGAGGTCAGATACGCAGTATTTT; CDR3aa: CASSFPGRSDTQYF
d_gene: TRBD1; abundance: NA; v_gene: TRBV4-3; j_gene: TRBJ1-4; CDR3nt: TGCGCCAGCAGCCAAGCGGCCCGGACAGGGAACGAAAAACTGTTTTTT; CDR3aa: CASSQAARTGNEKLFF
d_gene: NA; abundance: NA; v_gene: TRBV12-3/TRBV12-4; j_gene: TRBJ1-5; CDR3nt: TGTGCCAGCAGTGGACAGCCAAATCAGCCCCAGCATTTT; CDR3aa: CASSGQPNQPQHF
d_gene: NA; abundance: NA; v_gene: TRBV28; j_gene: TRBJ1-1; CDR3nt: TGTGCCAGCAGTTTATCGGACAGAGTGGGAGCTTTCTTT; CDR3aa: CASSLSDRVGAFF
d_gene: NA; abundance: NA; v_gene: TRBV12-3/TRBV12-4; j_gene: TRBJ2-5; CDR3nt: TGTGCCAGCAGTAGGGGCAGCCAAGAGACCCAGTACTTC; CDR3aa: CASSRGSQETQYF
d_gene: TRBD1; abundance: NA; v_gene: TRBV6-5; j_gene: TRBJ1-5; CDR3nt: TGTGCCAGCGGGGACAGGGGAGGTTCTAATCAGCCCCAGCATTTT; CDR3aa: CASGDRGGSNQPQHF